This T cell receptor (beta chain) was captured in a study of blood T cell repertoires in COVID-19. TCRdb's table, derived via immunoSEQ multiplex PCR, lists solely in-frame clones and lacks some. The sample consists of over 150,000 clones, about 80% of them appearing once. Trimming took off 3 bases at V and 0 bases at J, with 3 bases between the two ends. The CDR3 contains 12 residues. Germline V gives CDR1 KGHSH, CDR2 LQKENI. The source is a man aged 45 to 65 who had recovered from COVID-19. The source material was PBMCs or T cells enriched from blood (not recorded which). The rearrangement links TRBV18 to TRBJ2-7; the D is unclear. The CDR3 sequence: CASSPRSYEQYF. CDR3 sequence (DNA): TGTGCCAGCTCACCTCGCTCCTACGAGCAGTACTTC.